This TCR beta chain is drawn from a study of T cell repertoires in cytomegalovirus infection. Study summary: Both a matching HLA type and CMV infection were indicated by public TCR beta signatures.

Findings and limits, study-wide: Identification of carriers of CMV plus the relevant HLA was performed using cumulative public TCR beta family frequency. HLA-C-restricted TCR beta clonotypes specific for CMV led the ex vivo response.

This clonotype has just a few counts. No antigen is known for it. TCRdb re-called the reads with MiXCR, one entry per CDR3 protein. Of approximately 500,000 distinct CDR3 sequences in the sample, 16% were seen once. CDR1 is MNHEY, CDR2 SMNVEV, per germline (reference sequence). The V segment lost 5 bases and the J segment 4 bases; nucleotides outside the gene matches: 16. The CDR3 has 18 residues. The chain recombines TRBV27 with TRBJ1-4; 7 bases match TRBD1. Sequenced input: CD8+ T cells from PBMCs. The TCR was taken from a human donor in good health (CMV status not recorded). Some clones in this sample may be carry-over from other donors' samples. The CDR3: CASSALRGGSGINEKLFF. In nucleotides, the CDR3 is TGTGCCAGCAGTGCTTTACGAGGGGGCTCTGGTATTAATGAAAAACTGTTTTTT. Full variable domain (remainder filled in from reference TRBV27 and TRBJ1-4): EAQVTQNPRYLITVTGKKLTVTCSQNMNHEYMSWYRQDPGLGLRQIYYSMNVEVTDKGDVPEGYKVSRKEKRNFPLILESPSPNQTSLYFCASSALRGGSGINEKLFFGSGTQLSVL.